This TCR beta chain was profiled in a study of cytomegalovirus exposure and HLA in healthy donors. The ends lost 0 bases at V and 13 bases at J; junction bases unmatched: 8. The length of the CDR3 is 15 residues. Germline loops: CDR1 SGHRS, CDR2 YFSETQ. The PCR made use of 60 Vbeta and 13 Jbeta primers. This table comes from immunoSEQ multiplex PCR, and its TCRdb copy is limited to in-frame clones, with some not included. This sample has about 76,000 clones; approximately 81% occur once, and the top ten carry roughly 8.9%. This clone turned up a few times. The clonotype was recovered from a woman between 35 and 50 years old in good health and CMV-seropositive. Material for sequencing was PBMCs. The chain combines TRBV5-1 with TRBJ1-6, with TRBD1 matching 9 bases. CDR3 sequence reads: CASSLEGTGFSPLHF. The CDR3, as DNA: TGCGCCAGCAGCTTGGAGGGGACAGGGTTCTCCCCCCTCCACTTT.